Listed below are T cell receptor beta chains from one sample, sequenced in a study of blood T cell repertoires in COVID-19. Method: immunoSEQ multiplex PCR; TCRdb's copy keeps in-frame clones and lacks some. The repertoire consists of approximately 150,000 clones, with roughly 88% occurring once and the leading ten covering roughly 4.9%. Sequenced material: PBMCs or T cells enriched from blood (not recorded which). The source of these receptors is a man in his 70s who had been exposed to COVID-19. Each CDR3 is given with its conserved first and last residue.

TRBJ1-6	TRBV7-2	CASSLSGGRTPLHF
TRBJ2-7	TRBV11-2	CASSQGLAYEQYF
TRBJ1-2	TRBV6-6	CASSYSSRGANYGYTF
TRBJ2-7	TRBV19	CARRSGSGDEQYF
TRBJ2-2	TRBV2	CASSRDAPVNTGELFF
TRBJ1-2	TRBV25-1	CASRRQDYGYTF
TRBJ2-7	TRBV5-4	CASSLEVSGNYEQYF
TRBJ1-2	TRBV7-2	CASSLGTGNYGYTF
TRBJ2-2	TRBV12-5	CASGLVGQGWVGELFF
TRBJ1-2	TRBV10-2	CASSESFVQSYGYTF
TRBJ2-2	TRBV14	CASSPSDTGELFF
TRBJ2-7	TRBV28	CASSAGQLIGQNF
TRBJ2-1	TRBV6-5	CASSYSSGAAYDEQFF
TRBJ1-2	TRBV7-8	CASSYRKEGSNYGYTF
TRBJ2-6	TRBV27	CASSPSFGQGLGPNVLTF
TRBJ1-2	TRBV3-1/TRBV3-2	CASSRLTSDGYTF
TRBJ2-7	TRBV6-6	CASSPSNYEQYF
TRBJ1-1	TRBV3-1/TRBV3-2	CASSLSPIGGTEAFF
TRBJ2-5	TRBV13	CASSHRQGQRETQYF
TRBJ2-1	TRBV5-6	CASSLRVWRESYNEQFF
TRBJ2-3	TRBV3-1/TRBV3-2	CASRRTASTDTQYF
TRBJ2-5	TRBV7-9	CASSSTGGRETQYF
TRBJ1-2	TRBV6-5	CASRPGVSNYGYTF
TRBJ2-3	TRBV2	CASSGTVAGGDTQYF
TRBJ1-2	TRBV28	CASSLYRGPNYGYTF
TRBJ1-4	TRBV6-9	CASSYPGPREEKLFF
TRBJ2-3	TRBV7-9	CASSLIASTDTQYF
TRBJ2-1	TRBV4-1	CASSQRRGDYNEQFF
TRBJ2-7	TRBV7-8	CASSSRQVAYEQYF
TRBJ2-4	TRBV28	CASSVTGSLAKNIQYF
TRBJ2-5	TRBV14	CASSRRQEETQYF
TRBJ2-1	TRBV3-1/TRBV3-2	CASSQVLGTSGNEQFF
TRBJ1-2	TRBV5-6	CASSRTGAGNYGYTF
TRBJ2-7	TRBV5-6	CASSLLAGNSYEQYF
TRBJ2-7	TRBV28	CASAEWTGSSYEQYF
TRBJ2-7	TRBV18	CASSPSDRAHEQYF
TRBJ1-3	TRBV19	CARRQGASYLPSSGNTIYF
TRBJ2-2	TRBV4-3	CASSPSLLAGDTGELFF
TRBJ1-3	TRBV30	CAWSVSLTGNTIYF
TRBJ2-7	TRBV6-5	CASTKASGASYEQYF
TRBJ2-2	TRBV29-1	CSGKGSGSTGELFF
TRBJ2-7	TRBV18	CASSPSSSEQYF